These 13 T cell receptor beta chains were sequenced from one sample in a study of OX40 agonist ivuxolimab in advanced cancers. The table came from immunoSEQ multiplex PCR; TCRdb's copy has only in-frame clones and leaves some out. The sample lists 15,000 to 25,000 clones; 85% to 90% were seen once. The input for sequencing was CD4+ or CD8+ T cells sorted from blood, taken in a trial of the OX40 agonist ivuxolimab. The receptors come from an adult with an advanced solid tumor such as melanoma, head and neck, liver or kidney cancer.

V is TRBV4-1 and J is TRBJ1-5; D is unclear. CDR1 and CDR2 from the germline V gene are MGHRA and YSYEKL. V lost 0 bases and J 0 bases, leaving 9 bases between the germline ends. CDR3 length: 16 residues. The CDR3 nucleotides are TGCGCCAGCAGCCAAGACACAGCGCATAGCAATCAGCCCCAGCATTTT. Translated, it gives CASSQDTAHSNQPQHF.

V is TRBV4-3 and J is TRBJ2-7, with D unresolved. The CDR3 is 13 amino acids. V lost 4 bases and J lost 1, with 8 bases in between. Germline V gene data show CDR1 as LGHNA and CDR2 as YSLEER. CDR3 DNA sequence: TGCGCCAGCAGCCCTGGGATGTCCTACGAGCAGTACTTC. Its translation is CASSPGMSYEQYF.

The chain couples TRBV4-2 to TRBJ2-7; perhaps TRBD2 as D (5 bases). CDR3 length equals 15 residues. V shed 1 base and J shed 2 bases, with 12 bases lying between them. CDR1 and CDR2 from the germline V gene are LGHNA and YNFKEQ. Here the CDR3 reads CASSQAAGGTYEQYF. CDR3 nucleotide sequence: TGTGCCAGCAGCCAAGCCGCCGGAGGAACCTACGAGCAGTACTTC.

This rearrangement joins TRBV28 to TRBJ1-2; tentatively, D is TRBD1 (5 bases). The CDR3 consists of 15 residues. The germline V gene has CDR1 MDHEN and CDR2 SYDVKM. V was shortened by 3 bases and J by 4 bases, with 15 bases between the two germline ends. The CDR3 sequence: CASSLGRGGSYGYTF. CDR3 DNA sequence: TGTGCCAGCAGTTTGGGGAGGGGAGGAAGCTATGGCTACACCTTC.

The chain links TRBV6-5 to TRBJ2-5; D is perhaps TRBD1 (6 bases). The DNA end favors TRBJ2-7, so the J call may be wrong. CDR1 is MNHEY, CDR2 SVGAGI, per germline. This CDR3 has 12 residues. The CDR3 sequence is CASRQQGYEQYF. CDR3 coding DNA: TGTGCCAGCAGACAACAGGGCTACGAGCAGTACTTC.

The gene calls are TRBV19 and TRBJ2-4; TRBD2 is a possible D gene (5 bases). Germline V gene lookup returns CDR1 LNHDA and CDR2 SQIVND (reference sequence). CDR3 size: 11 residues. Trimming stripped 5 bases from V and 13 bases from J, with 12 bases between. DNA of the CDR3: TGTGCCAGTAGTTACGGGGTAGTGCAGTACTTC. It specifies CASSYGVVQYF. Combining the CDR3 with reference TRBV19 and TRBJ2-4 gives the whole variable domain DGGITQSPKYLFRKEGQNVTLSCEQNLNHDAMYWYRQDPGQGLRLIYYSQIVNDFQKGDIAEGYSVSREKKESFPLTVTSAQKNPTAFYLCASSYGVVQYFGAGTRLSVL.

The chain recombines TRBV4-3 with TRBJ1-2, with TRBD1 matching 7 bases. J was trimmed by 5 bases and V by 4 bases; bases with no gene match: 7. The CDR3 sequence is 14 residues long. Germline V gene sequence: CDR1 LGHNA, CDR2 YSLEER. The CDR3 nucleotides read TGCGCCAGCAGCCCTGACAGGGCAGGATATGGCTACACCTTC. Amino acid sequence: CASSPDRAGYGYTF.

This rearrangement joins TRBV9 to TRBJ2-3; D is unresolved. This CDR3 is 16 amino acids long. V lost 0 bases, J lost 2 bases, and 13 bases lay in between. The germline V gene encodes CDR1 SGDLS and CDR2 YYNGEE. The CDR3 bases are TGTGCCAGCAGCGTAGGAAAGGCGCTTGACACAGATACGCAGTATTTT. This translates into CASSVGKALDTDTQYF.

The chain is built from TRBV7-9 and TRBJ2-2; 9 bases align to TRBD1. Per germline, CDR1 SEHNR and CDR2 FQNEAQ (reference sequence). This CDR3 has 16 residues. Unmatched junction bases numbered 5, after V lost 0 bases and J lost 6 bases. CDR3 residues: CASSLALGQGSGELFF. Written as DNA, the CDR3 is TGTGCCAGCAGCTTAGCCTTGGGACAGGGCTCCGGGGAGCTGTTTTTT. Based on the CDR3 plus reference TRBV7-9 and TRBJ2-2, the full variable domain is DTGVSQNPRHKITKRGQNVTFRCDPISEHNRLYWYRQTLGQGPEFLTYFQNEAQLEKSRLLSDRFSAERPKGSFSTLEIQRTEQGDSAMYLCASSLALGQGSGELFFGEGSRLTVL.

The chain links TRBV9 to TRBJ2-3, with 9 positions matching TRBD1. The CDR3 has 16 residues. Germline V CDR1 and CDR2: SGDLS, YYNGEE. With 0 bases clipped from V and 2 bases from J, the junction kept 4 bases outside the gene matches. The CDR3 is CASSVDGTGNTDTQYF. DNA of the CDR3: TGTGCCAGCAGCGTAGATGGGACAGGGAACACAGATACGCAGTATTTT.

The J gene is TRBJ2-6, the V gene TRBV4-3; no reliable D call. Germline CDR1 reads LGHNA; CDR2 reads YSLEER. The V end was cut by 4 bases, the J end by 0 bases, with 16 bases between. This CDR3 is built from 18 residues. The CDR3 spells CASSPTTIILSGANVLTF. The CDR3 DNA follows: TGCGCCAGCAGCCCGACAACTATAATACTCTCTGGGGCCAACGTCCTGACTTTC.

In its sample, this clone was seen once. The J gene is TRBJ2-7, the V gene TRBV4-2; 11 bases match TRBD2. In germline, CDR1 is LGHNA, CDR2 YNFKEQ. The CDR3 is 17 amino acids. The V segment lost 5 bases and the J segment 2 bases; nucleotides outside the gene matches: 11. CDR3 protein: CASSASTSLAGAYEQYF. DNA for the CDR3: TGTGCCAGCAGCGCAAGTACCTCACTAGCGGGGGCCTACGAGCAGTACTTC.

This sequence joins TRBV4-3 and TRBJ2-6; D remains ambiguous. Germline lookup yields CDR1 LGHNA and CDR2 YSLEER. V was clipped by 0 bases and J by 0 bases, with 3 bases between them. The CDR3 runs to 15 residues. The CDR3 region has the DNA TGCGCCAGCAGCCAAGACTACTCTGGGGCCAACGTCCTGACTTTC. Translating it yields CASSQDYSGANVLTF.